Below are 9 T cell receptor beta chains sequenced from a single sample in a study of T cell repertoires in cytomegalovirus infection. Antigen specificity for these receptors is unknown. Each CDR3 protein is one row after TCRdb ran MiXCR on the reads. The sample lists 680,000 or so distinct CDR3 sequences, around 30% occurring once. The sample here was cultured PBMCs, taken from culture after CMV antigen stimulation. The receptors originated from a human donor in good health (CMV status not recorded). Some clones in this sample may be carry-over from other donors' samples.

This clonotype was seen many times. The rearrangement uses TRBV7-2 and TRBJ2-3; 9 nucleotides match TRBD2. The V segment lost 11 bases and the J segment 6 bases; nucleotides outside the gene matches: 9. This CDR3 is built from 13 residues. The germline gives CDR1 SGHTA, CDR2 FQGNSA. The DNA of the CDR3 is TGTGCCGCGGCCGGCGGGAGGGAGGATACGCAGTATTTT. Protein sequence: CAAAGGREDTQYF.

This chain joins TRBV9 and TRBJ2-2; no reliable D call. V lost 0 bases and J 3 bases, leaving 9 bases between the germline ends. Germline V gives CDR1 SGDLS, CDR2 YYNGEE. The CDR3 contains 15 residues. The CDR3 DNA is TGTGCCAGCAGCGTAGAGACCCTTGACACCGGGGAGCTGTTTTTT. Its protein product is CASSVETLDTGELFF.

CDR3 in amino acids: CASSAAQGGYEQYF. The CDR3 nucleotides read TGTGCCAGCAGTGCAGCCCAAGGGGGGTACGAGCAGTACTTC. V gene TRBV6-1 combines with J gene TRBJ2-7, with D perhaps given as TRBD1 or TRBD2 (6 bases each). CDR1 and CDR2 from the germline V gene are MNHNS and SASEGT. V lost 4 bases and J 4 bases, leaving 14 bases between the germline ends. The CDR3 runs 14 residues.

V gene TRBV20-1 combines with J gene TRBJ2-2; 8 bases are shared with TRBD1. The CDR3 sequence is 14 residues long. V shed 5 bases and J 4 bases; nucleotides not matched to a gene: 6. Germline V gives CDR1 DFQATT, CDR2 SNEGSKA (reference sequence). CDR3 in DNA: TGCAGTGCTGTCAGGGGGCTGGGCACCGGGGAGCTGTTTTTT. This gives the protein CSAVRGLGTGELFF.

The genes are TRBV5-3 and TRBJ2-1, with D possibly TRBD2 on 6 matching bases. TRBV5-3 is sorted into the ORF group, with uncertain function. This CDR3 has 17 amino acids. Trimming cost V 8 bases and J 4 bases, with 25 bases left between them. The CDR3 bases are TGTGCCAGCAGCCCCGGGTTCTTGCTGGCGGGGTACAATGAGCAGTTCTTC. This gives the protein CASSPGFLLAGYNEQFF.

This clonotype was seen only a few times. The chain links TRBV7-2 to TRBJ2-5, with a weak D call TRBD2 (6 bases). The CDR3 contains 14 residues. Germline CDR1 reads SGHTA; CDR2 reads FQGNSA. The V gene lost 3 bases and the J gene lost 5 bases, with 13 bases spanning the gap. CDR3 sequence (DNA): TGTGCCAGCAGCTTTTGGGGGGAGAGGGAGACCCAGTACTTC. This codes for CASSFWGERETQYF.

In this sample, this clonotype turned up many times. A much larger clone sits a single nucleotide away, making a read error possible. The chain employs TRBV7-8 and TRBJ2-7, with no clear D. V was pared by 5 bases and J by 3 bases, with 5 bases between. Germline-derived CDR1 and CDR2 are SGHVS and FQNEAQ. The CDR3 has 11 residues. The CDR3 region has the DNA TGTGCCAGCAGCCCCTTCTACGAGCAGTACTTC. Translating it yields CASSPFYEQYF.

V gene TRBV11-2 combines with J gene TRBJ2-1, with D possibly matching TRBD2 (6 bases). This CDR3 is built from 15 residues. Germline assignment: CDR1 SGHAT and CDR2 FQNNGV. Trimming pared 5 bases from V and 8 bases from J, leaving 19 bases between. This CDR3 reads CASSPFGAGWHEQFF. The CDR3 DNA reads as TGTGCCAGCAGCCCTTTTGGGGCGGGGTGGCATGAGCAGTTCTTC.

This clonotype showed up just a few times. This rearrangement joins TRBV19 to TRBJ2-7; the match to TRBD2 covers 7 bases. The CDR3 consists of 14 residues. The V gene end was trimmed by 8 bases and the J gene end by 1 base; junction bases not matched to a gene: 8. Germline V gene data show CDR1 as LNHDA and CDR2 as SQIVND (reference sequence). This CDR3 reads CASSAGDVSYEQYF. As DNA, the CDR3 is TGTGCCAGTTCCGCGGGGGACGTATCCTACGAGCAGTACTTC.